Shown below are 18 T cell receptor beta chains from a single sample sequenced in a study of blood T cells in healthy people across ages (dated by TCRdb to 2015 to 2017). The protocol used for the library was 5' RACE. TCRdb records Illumina HiSeq 2500 as the sequencer. A second PCR of about 6 to 12 cycles was performed with a sample-barcoded 5' primer and a J-beta primer mix. TCRdb reworked the public reads: Q25 trimming with fastp, MiXCR clone assembly, productive beta chains retained. CDR3 protein duplicates are merged, each entry listing the most common genes and DNA. The sample table shows about 970,000 distinct CDR3 sequences, and roughly half are seen once. About 22% of the sample is taken by the ten largest. What was sequenced was blood. The receptors were sampled from a woman aged 60-75 years in good health.

This rearrangement joins TRBV10-1 to TRBJ2-5; unclear D gene. V was trimmed by 1 base and J by 0 bases, leaving 9 bases between them. The CDR3 runs 15 residues. In germline, CDR1 is WNHNN, CDR2 SYGVQD (reference sequence). For the CDR3, the DNA is TGCGCCAGCAGTGAGTTAGCAGGCAACCAAGAGACCCAGTACTTC. Its protein is CASSELAGNQETQYF.

About this clonotype: An end of the junction differs from the germline gene, which may be a read error. The chain joins TRBV4-3 to TRBJ2-7; 8 bases agree with TRBD2. This CDR3 contains 16 residues. The germline gives CDR1 LGHNA, CDR2 YSLEER. The DNA of the CDR3 is TGCGCCAGCAGCCAAGCAACTAGCGGACCCGCCTACGTGCAGTACTTC. This translates into CASSQATSGPAYVQYF.

The V gene is TRBV18, the J gene TRBJ2-5; D gene uncertain. Germline assignment: CDR1 KGHSH and CDR2 LQKENI. The V and J ends lost 3 bases and 5 bases respectively, with 13 bases between them. CDR3 length: 14 residues. Written as DNA, the CDR3 is TGTGCCAGCTCACCCCGACGAACCGATGAGACCCAGTACTTC. Its translation: CASSPRRTDETQYF.

This clonotype was counted a few times. The chain is built from TRBV4-2 and TRBJ2-3; a possible D gene is TRBD2 (5 bases). Germline lookup yields CDR1 LGHNA and CDR2 YNFKEQ. V lost 2 bases and J lost 2, with 14 bases in between. The CDR3 contains 16 residues. The CDR3 reads CASSQISLAATDTQYF. CDR3 bases: TGTGCCAGCAGCCAAATTAGCCTAGCAGCCACAGATACGCAGTATTTT.

This clonotype was seen a few times. The chain has TRBV6-6 and TRBJ2-3, with D unclear. Germline V CDR1 and CDR2: MNHNY, SVGAGI (reference sequence). CDR3 length equals 14 residues. The V end lost 0 bases, the J end lost 6 bases, and 10 bases lay between the germline ends. CDR3 DNA: TGTGCCAGCAGTTACTCGCTGTTTGTCGATACGCAGTATTTT. It codes for CASSYSLFVDTQYF.

The rearrangement uses TRBV6-1 and TRBJ2-5; no firm D call. This CDR3 has 13 amino acids. Trimming removed 2 bases at V and 4 bases at J, with 8 bases between. Germline CDR1 and CDR2: MNHNS and SASEGT. CDR3 in amino acids: CASSEWLRETQYF. The CDR3 DNA reads as TGTGCCAGCAGTGAATGGCTAAGAGAGACCCAGTACTTC.

This chain links TRBV4-2 with TRBJ2-7; TRBD1 matches at 7 bases. The CDR3 spans 16 residues. Germline CDR1 and CDR2: LGHNA and YNFKEQ. The junction had 10 bases not matched to a gene; V was cut back by 4 bases and J by 1 base. This chain's CDR3 is CASSRVRGSKSYEQYF. The CDR3 DNA sequence: TGTGCCAGCAGCCGTGTCAGGGGGTCAAAATCCTACGAGCAGTACTTC.

As to this clonotype: One end of the junction varies from germline; a read error may be responsible. The rearrangement joins TRBV3-1 to TRBJ2-7, with 10 bases aligning to TRBD2. Germline V gene sequence: CDR1 LGHDT, CDR2 YNNKEL (reference sequence). The CDR3 is 16 residues long. DNA for the CDR3: TGTGCCAGCAGCCTAAGGACTAGCGGCCCTCAGTACGAGCAGAACTTC. This sequence encodes CASSLRTSGPQYEQNF.

The chain joins TRBV28 to TRBJ2-3; TRBD2 aligns across 12 bases. The CDR3 spans 16 residues. CDR1 is MDHEN and CDR2 is SYDVKM in the germline V gene. Unmatched junction bases numbered 10, after V lost 6 bases and J lost 6 bases. The CDR3 DNA follows: TGTGCCAGCAGGGGCCCTAGCGGGAGGGCCAGGGATACGCAGTATTTT. Residues: CASRGPSGRARDTQYF.

The chain employs TRBV11-2 and TRBJ2-5; D unresolved. Trimming removed 5 bases at V and 5 bases at J, with 18 bases between. This CDR3 contains 15 residues. CDR1 is SGHAT and CDR2 is FQNNGV in the germline V gene. CDR3 nucleotides: TGTGCCAGCAGCACCTCGCGAGCCTCCTGGGAGACCCAGTACTTC. Its protein product is CASSTSRASWETQYF.

The CDR3 protein is CASSYDGSTKDTQYF. DNA of the CDR3: TGCGCCAGCAGCTACGACGGATCAACTAAAGATACGCAGTATTTT. The V and J genes are TRBV5-1 and TRBJ2-3; D is unclear. CDR1 and CDR2 (germline): SGHRS, YFSETQ. Trimming took off 3 bases at V and 5 bases at J, with 16 bases between the two ends. CDR3 length: 15 amino acids.

Concerning this clonotype itself: One base away lies a much larger clone, so this may be a sequencing read error. This chain links TRBV12-3 or TRBV12-4 with TRBJ2-3, with unresolved D. The CDR3 length is 12 residues. Trimming took off 6 bases at V and 6 bases at J, with 10 bases between the two ends. CDR3 loop: CASSQRLDTQYF. For the CDR3, the DNA is TGTGCCAGCAGCCAGAGGTTGGATACGCAGTATTTT.

This clonotype has only a few counts. The chain uses TRBV3-1 and TRBJ2-7; D gene unclear. The CDR3 runs 14 residues. Trimming removed 3 bases at V and 1 base at J, with 10 bases between. Germline values: CDR1 LGHDT, CDR2 YNNKEL (reference sequence). CDR3 sequence: CASSQRYASYEQYF. The CDR3 DNA reads TGTGCCAGCAGCCAGAGGTACGCGTCCTACGAGCAGTACTTC.

The chain is built from TRBV5-6 and TRBJ2-3, with D maybe TRBD2 (5 bases). Trimming took 4 bases from V and 0 from J, leaving 15 bases between them. This CDR3 has 16 residues. The germline CDR1 and CDR2 sequences are SGHDT and YYEEEE. The CDR3 is CASSQRTSSSTDTQYF. In DNA, the CDR3 is TGTGCCAGCAGCCAACGGACTTCTTCTAGCACAGATACGCAGTATTTT.

In regard to this clonotype: A much larger clone sits a single nucleotide away, making a read error possible. This rearrangement joins TRBV9 to TRBJ2-5; tentatively, D is TRBD2 (6 bases). The J call may not be correct, given that the DNA end is closer to TRBJ2-7. This CDR3 spans 14 amino acids. Germline V gene data show CDR1 as SGDLS and CDR2 as YYNGEE. DNA of the CDR3: TGTGCCAGCAGCCAGTCGCCTAGCGTCTACGAGCAGTACTTC. Protein product: CASSQSPSVYEQYF.

The chain joins TRBV27 to TRBJ2-1; D is unclear. The V and J ends lost 5 bases and 6 bases respectively, with 17 bases between them. The CDR3 spans 15 residues. The V gene's germline CDR1 is MNHEY and CDR2 SMNVEV (reference sequence). The CDR3 region is CASSILSRSGNEQFF. DNA for the CDR3: TGTGCCAGCAGTATCCTTAGCAGGTCCGGCAATGAGCAGTTCTTC.

V gene TRBV15 combines with J gene TRBJ2-4; 8 bases align to TRBD2. Germline V gene lookup returns CDR1 LNHNV and CDR2 YYDKDF (reference sequence). Trimming cost V 5 bases and J 7 bases; bases outside gene matches: 13. The CDR3 has 16 amino acids. The CDR3 DNA follows: TGTGCCACCAGCTCTACGGGGGGGAGGCTTGGGAACATTCAGTACTTC. Protein: CATSSTGGRLGNIQYF. Supplemented by reference TRBV15 and TRBJ2-4, the full variable domain reads DAMVIQNPRYQVTQFGKPVTLSCSQTLNHNVMYWYQQKSSQAPKLLFHYYDKDFNNEADTPDNFQSRRPNTSFCFLDIRSPGLGDTAMYLCATSSTGGRLGNIQYFGAGTRLSVL.

This CDR3 is CASSRGDQGQETQYF. In nucleotides, the CDR3 is TGTGCCAGCAGCCGCGGGGACCAGGGCCAAGAGACCCAGTACTTC. The V gene is TRBV7-9, the J gene TRBJ2-5, with D possibly TRBD2 on 6 matching bases. V was cut by 5 bases and J by 1 base, with 14 bases left in between. CDR3 length: 15 amino acids. Germline CDR1 is SEHNR and CDR2 is FQNEAQ (reference sequence).